The 10 T cell receptor beta chains in this list originate from one sample, sequenced in a study of T-cell memory formation after mild COVID-19. TCRdb called the 5' RACE reads again in MiXCR, with one record for every CDR3 protein. Of 300,000 to 350,000 distinct CDR3 sequences in the sample, approximately 15% are singletons; the top ten hold 21%. Sequenced input: PBMCs or a T cell subset sorted from them (not recorded which). Receptor source: a man between 18 and 35 years old who had mild COVID-19 (a few samples of this study predate the infection). Cell type and time point are not known.

There are many counts of this clonotype. This chain connects TRBV5-1 to TRBJ2-1; D gene uncertain. The V gene's germline CDR1 is SGHRS and CDR2 YFSETQ. The CDR3 runs to 13 residues. Trimming cost V 0 bases and J 6 bases, with 7 bases left between them. The CDR3 sequence is CASSLGVRNEQFF. DNA for the CDR3: TGCGCCAGCAGCTTGGGGGTCCGCAATGAGCAGTTCTTC.

The chain carries TRBV7-9 and TRBJ2-1, with D perhaps TRBD1 or TRBD2 (5 bases each). V lost 5 bases and J lost 7, with 18 bases in between. This CDR3 has 15 residues. Germline assignment: CDR1 SEHNR and CDR2 FQNEAQ (reference sequence). CDR3 sequence: CASSPTGTFGNEQFF. DNA of the CDR3: TGTGCCAGCAGCCCTACCGGGACCTTTGGGAATGAGCAGTTCTTC.

The CDR3, as DNA: TGTGCCAGCAACCCGGTGGTAGCGGGGGGCTTAGAGAACATTCAGTACTTC. Protein product: CASNPVVAGGLENIQYF. The chain couples TRBV6-2 or TRBV6-3 to TRBJ2-4; 10 bases agree with TRBD2. J gave up 7 bases and V 7 bases, and 16 bases lay outside the gene matches. Germline V gives CDR1 MNHEY, CDR2 SVGEGT. The CDR3 sequence is 17 residues long.

The rearrangement uses TRBV6-1 and TRBJ2-7; D remains ambiguous. CDR1 is MNHNS, CDR2 SASEGT, per germline. The CDR3 is 13 amino acids. V was pared by 2 bases and J by 7 bases, with 12 bases between. The CDR3 DNA is TGTGCCAGCAGTGAAACTATGCTACGGGAGCAGTACGTC. Translating it yields CASSETMLREQYV.

In its sample, this clonotype was seen many times. The V call is TRBV6-1, the J call TRBJ1-2, with TRBD1 as a possible D gene (6 bases). CDR1 MNHNS and CDR2 SASEGT come from the germline V gene. This CDR3 has 15 residues. The V and J ends lost 5 bases and 5 bases respectively, with 18 bases between them. The CDR3 sequence: CASSPGGRGRYGYTF. CDR3 sequence (DNA): TGTGCCAGCAGTCCCGGGGGGCGGGGAAGGTATGGCTACACCTTC.

The V gene is TRBV29-1, the J gene TRBJ2-5; D is unclear. CDR1 and CDR2 (germline): SQVTM, ANQGSEA. V dropped 5 bases and J dropped 6 bases, with 13 bases sitting between them. The CDR3 runs 12 residues. The CDR3 region is CSVQNVGKTQYF. The CDR3 coding sequence is TGCAGCGTTCAAAACGTCGGAAAGACCCAGTACTTC.

This clonotype has a count of ten or more. V is TRBV6-2 or TRBV6-3 and J is TRBJ2-1, with D perhaps TRBD1 (6 bases). V lost 5 bases to trimming and J lost 0 bases, with 8 bases between them. Germline V lookup: CDR1 MNHEY, CDR2 SVGEGT. This CDR3 has 14 residues. The chain's CDR3 is CASSRQVSYNEQFF. For the CDR3, the DNA is TGTGCCAGCAGTCGACAGGTCTCCTACAATGAGCAGTTCTTC.

This chain uses TRBV20-1 with TRBJ1-2; the D gene is possibly TRBD1 (5 bases). Germline V gene sequence: CDR1 DFQATT, CDR2 SNEGSKA (reference sequence). Between the trimmed V and J ends, which lost 3 bases and 3 bases, there was a span of 11 bases. This CDR3 contains 13 residues. CDR3 sequence: CSASRDRYYGYTF. The DNA for the CDR3 is TGCAGTGCTAGCCGGGACCGATACTATGGCTACACCTTC.

This clonotype has a count of ten or more. V and J are TRBV7-9 and TRBJ2-7, with 9 bases fitting TRBD1. This CDR3 is built from 14 residues. Germline CDR1 SEHNR, CDR2 FQNEAQ (reference sequence). The ends lost 5 bases at V and 4 bases at J; junction bases unmatched: 6. The CDR3 DNA is TGTGCCAGCAGCGTCCGGGACAGGGCGTACGAGCAGTACTTC. It codes for CASSVRDRAYEQYF. The complete variable domain, with remaining parts taken from reference TRBV7-9 and TRBJ2-7, reads DTGVSQNPRHKITKRGQNVTFRCDPISEHNRLYWYRQTLGQGPEFLTYFQNEAQLEKSRLLSDRFSAERPKGSFSTLEIQRTEQGDSAMYLCASSVRDRAYEQYFGPGTRLTVT.

The genes are TRBV7-9 and TRBJ1-4; no clear D. V lost 5 bases, J lost 7 bases, and 20 bases lay in between. The CDR3 totals 16 residues. Germline values: CDR1 SEHNR, CDR2 FQNEAQ (reference sequence). The CDR3 region is CASSRGTGPQSEKLFF. The CDR3 DNA follows: TGTGCCAGCAGCCGGGGAACGGGTCCTCAAAGTGAAAAACTGTTTTTT.